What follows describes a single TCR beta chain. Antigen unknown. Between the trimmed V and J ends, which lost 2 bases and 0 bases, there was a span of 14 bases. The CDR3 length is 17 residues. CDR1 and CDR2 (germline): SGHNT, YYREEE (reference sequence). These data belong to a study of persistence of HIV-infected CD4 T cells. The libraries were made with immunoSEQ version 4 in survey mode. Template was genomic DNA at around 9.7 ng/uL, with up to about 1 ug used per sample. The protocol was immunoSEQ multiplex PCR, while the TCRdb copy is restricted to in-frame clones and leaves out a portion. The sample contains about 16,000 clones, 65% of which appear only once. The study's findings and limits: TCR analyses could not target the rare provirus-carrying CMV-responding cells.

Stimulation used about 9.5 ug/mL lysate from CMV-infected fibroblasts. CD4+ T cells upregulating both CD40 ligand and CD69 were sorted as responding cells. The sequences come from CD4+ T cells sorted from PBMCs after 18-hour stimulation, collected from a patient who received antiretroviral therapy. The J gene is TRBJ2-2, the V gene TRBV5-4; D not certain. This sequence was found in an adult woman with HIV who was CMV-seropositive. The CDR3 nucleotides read TGTGCCAGCAGCTTCCCCAACCAGCCTCCGAACACCGGGGAGCTGTTTTTT. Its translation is CASSFPNQPPNTGELFF.